The rows below give T cell receptor beta chains drawn from one sample of a study of early T cells in non-severe SARS-CoV-2 infection. A single record per CDR3 protein comes from TCRdb applying MiXCR to the 5' RACE reads. The table includes 60,000 to 70,000 distinct CDR3 sequences, roughly 5% detected once. Sequenced: whole blood. These receptors all stem from an adult who was a healthcare worker with PCR-confirmed SARS-CoV-2 infection or an uninfected control (not recorded which). CDR3s include the opening cysteine and the closing phenylalanine or tryptophan. A D gene is named only where the DNA matches it firmly. Not all rows give a size; the values are once, few, many and, for expanded clones, a class.

j_call d_call v_call clone_size cdr3_nt cdr3_aa
TRBJ1-2 NA TRBV11-2 many TGTGCCAGCAGCTTAGATTGGGGCGGACAGATGACTAACTATGGCTACACCTTC CASSLDWGGQMTNYGYTF
TRBJ2-7 TRBD2 TRBV3-1 many TGTGCCAGCAGAACTAGCGGGGGCTCCTACGAGCAGTACTTC CASRTSGGSYEQYF
TRBJ2-7 NA TRBV7-6 many TGTGCCAGCAGCTTAAACGAGGACTCCTACGAGCAGTACTTC CASSLNEDSYEQYF
TRBJ2-2 TRBD2 TRBV9 many TGTGCCAGCAGCGTAGCGATTAGCGGGGGGACCGGGGAGCTGTTTTTT CASSVAISGGTGELFF
TRBJ2-6 NA TRBV9 medium-sized TGTGCCAGCAGCATCGACAGTCCCTCATCTGGGGCCAACGTCCTGACTTTC CASSIDSPSSGANVLTF
TRBJ2-5 TRBD2 TRBV18 NA TGTGCCAGCTCACCCAATAGTGGGCTAGCGGGAGAAGAGACCCAGTACTTC CASSPNSGLAGEETQYF
TRBJ2-7 NA TRBV19 few TGTGCCAGTAGTACCGGGACACTGAACTACGAGCAGTACTTC CASSTGTLNYEQYF
TRBJ2-1 TRBD2 TRBV19 NA TGTGCCAGTAGTAAAGTTCCGACTAGCGGGGGAAGCAATGAGCAGTTCTTC CASSKVPTSGGSNEQFF
TRBJ2-1 NA TRBV7-2 many TGTGCCAGCAGTCGACAGGCCCGAGGGTCCTACAATGAGCAGTTCTTC CASSRQARGSYNEQFF
TRBJ2-2 NA TRBV5-1 many TGCGCCAGCAGCTTGACAGGAAGCAACACCGGGGAGCTGTTTTTT CASSLTGSNTGELFF
TRBJ2-1 TRBD2 TRBV12-3/TRBV12-4 many TGTGCCACCCGATCAGCTAGCGGACCTTACAATGAGCAGTTCTTC CATRSASGPYNEQFF
TRBJ2-2 TRBD1 TRBV5-1 many TGCGCCAGCAGACCCGGGACAGAGAACACCGGGGAGCTGTTTTTT CASRPGTENTGELFF
TRBJ1-2 NA TRBV24-1 many TGTGCCACCAGTGATGCGAACCTGGGTTATGGCTACACCTTC CATSDANLGYGYTF
TRBJ2-7 NA TRBV15 many TGTGCCACCAGCAGATGGACGGGCTCCTACGAGCAGTACTTC CATSRWTGSYEQYF
TRBJ2-1 NA TRBV7-2 many TGTGCCAGCAGCTTAGCGGCTTACAATGAGCAGTTCTTC CASSLAAYNEQFF
TRBJ1-5 NA TRBV10-2 many TGCGCCAGCAGTGACCAGTATAGCAATCAGCCCCAGCATTTT CASSDQYSNQPQHF
TRBJ2-1 TRBD2 TRBV7-2 many TGTGCCAGCAGCTCACCACCGGGACTAGCGGCTTACAATGAGCAGTTCTTC CASSSPPGLAAYNEQFF
TRBJ2-3 NA TRBV20-1 many TGCAGTGCCTACGCGGACTATTCAGGCACAGATACGCAGTATTTT CSAYADYSGTDTQYF
TRBJ2-3 TRBD2 TRBV7-3 many TGTGCCAGCAGCTTAGTCGGCGGGAGAGGAGATACGCAGTATTTT CASSLVGGRGDTQYF
TRBJ1-2 NA TRBV5-1 medium-sized TGCGCCAGCAGCGTGAGTGGGGCTACTGGCTACACCTTC CASSVSGATGYTF
TRBJ2-2 TRBD2 TRBV24-1 NA TGTGCCACCAGTGACACTGAAGAAGCGGGAAACACCGGGGAGCTGTTTTTT CATSDTEEAGNTGELFF
TRBJ1-5 NA TRBV24-1 many TGTGCCACCAGTGATTATGGCGACCAGCCCCAGCATTTT CATSDYGDQPQHF
TRBJ2-3 NA TRBV3-1 many TGTGCCAGCAGCTACCGTGGCGGGGCGGATACGCAGTATTTT CASSYRGGADTQYF
TRBJ2-1 TRBD1 TRBV5-1 many TGCGCCAGCAGCTTGGACAGGGGCATCTACAATGAGCAGTTCTTC CASSLDRGIYNEQFF
TRBJ1-2 NA TRBV3-1 few TGTGCCAGCAGCCAAGATGGGGCCGCAGCTAACTATGGCTACACCTTC CASSQDGAAANYGYTF
TRBJ1-1 NA TRBV6-1 NA TGTGCCAGCAGTCCGGGAGCCCAAGCTTTCTTT CASSPGAQAFF
TRBJ2-7 NA TRBV6-1 many TGTGCCAGCAGTGTGACAGGCGGCGAGCAGTACTTC CASSVTGGEQYF
TRBJ2-7 TRBD2 TRBV4-2 NA TGTGCCAGCAGCCAAGGTTCTAGCGGGAGTGTGAGGTCCTACGAGCAGCACTTC CASSQGSSGSVRSYEQHF
TRBJ2-7 TRBD2 TRBV6-2/TRBV6-3 NA TGTGCCAGCAGTTACCCGGCGAACGGGAGGAGCTACGAGCAGTACTTC CASSYPANGRSYEQYF
TRBJ2-3 NA TRBV7-6 many TGTGCCAGCAGTTACCCATCCGTGCTAGGGCGGGATACGCAGTATTTT CASSYPSVLGRDTQYF
TRBJ2-7 TRBD2 TRBV13 many TGTGCCAGCAGCTTCAGGACTAGCGGGACTTTCTCCTACGAGCAGTACTTC CASSFRTSGTFSYEQYF
TRBJ1-5 NA TRBV7-8 few TGTGCCAGCAGCTTATGGCGTAATCAGCCCCAGCATTTT CASSLWRNQPQHF
TRBJ1-1 NA TRBV11-2 many TGTGCCAGCAGCTTTTCAGGGAACACTGAAGCTTTCTTT CASSFSGNTEAFF
TRBJ2-1 NA TRBV6-6 few TGTGCCAGCAGTTTAAGAGGGGCCACCTACAATGAGCAGTTCTTC CASSLRGATYNEQFF
TRBJ1-5 TRBD1 TRBV20-1 many TGCAGTGCTAGTGACAGGGGCGATCAGCCCCAGCATTTT CSASDRGDQPQHF
TRBJ2-3 NA TRBV24-1 few TGTGCCACCAGTGAGACGGGGGTTGGGGTTGATACGCAGTATTTT CATSETGVGVDTQYF
TRBJ2-3 TRBD2 TRBV7-6 many TGTGCCAGCACCGTAGCGGGAGACTTTGGCACAGATACGCAGTATTTT CASTVAGDFGTDTQYF
TRBJ2-3 TRBD1 TRBV7-2 few TGTGCCGTAGACAGGGGAACAGATACGCAGTATTTT CAVDRGTDTQYF
TRBJ1-1 TRBD1 TRBV18 many TGTGCCAGCACTCAATGGACAGGGGAGACTGAAGCTTTCTTT CASTQWTGETEAFF
TRBJ1-2 NA TRBV6-2/TRBV6-3 many TGTGCCAGCAGTTTCGGGGGGATCCGTGGCTACACCTTC CASSFGGIRGYTF
TRBJ1-1 NA TRBV6-5 many TGTGCCAGCAGCGACAGGAGCTCTGAAGCTTTCTTT CASSDRSSEAFF
TRBJ1-6 NA TRBV7-9 few TGTGCCAGCAGCATACGAGGGGCTAATGTTTTCAATTCACCCCTCCACTTT CASSIRGANVFNSPLHF
TRBJ2-3 NA TRBV24-1 few TGTGCCACCAGTGAGGCCGGGGCCAGAGATACGCAGTATTTT CATSEAGARDTQYF
TRBJ2-3 NA TRBV7-9 few TGTGCCAGCAGCTCTAGCCGGGCAGGCACAGATACGCAGTATTTT CASSSSRAGTDTQYF
TRBJ2-3 TRBD2 TRBV7-2 many TGTGCCAGCAGTTTCACGAAGGAAACACTAGCGGGAGGCGATACGCAGTATTTT CASSFTKETLAGGDTQYF
TRBJ2-2 TRBD1 TRBV20-1 many TGCAGTGCTAGCCCGGGACAGTTTGGCACCGGGGAGCTGTTTTTT CSASPGQFGTGELFF
TRBJ2-3 NA TRBV14 many TGTGCCAGCAGCGTAACGTTCCCAGATACGCAGTATTTT CASSVTFPDTQYF
TRBJ2-4 TRBD1 TRBV29-1 many TGCAGCGTTGTGGGACAGGGGTTAAACATTCAGTACTTC CSVVGQGLNIQYF
TRBJ2-7 TRBD2 TRBV6-5 NA TGTGCCAACAGCCATACCGCTAGGCGGGGGGACAACGAGCAGTACTTC CANSHTARRGDNEQYF
TRBJ1-3 TRBD1 TRBV2 many TGTGCCAGCAGTGAACGGAGACAGGGTGGAAACACCATATATTTT CASSERRQGGNTIYF
TRBJ1-3 TRBD1 TRBV6-5 few TGTGCCACACACACAGGGGGCTCTGGAAACACCATATATTTT CATHTGGSGNTIYF